These 10 T cell receptor beta chains originate from one sample sequenced in a study of cytotoxic CD8 clonotypes in ibrutinib-treated CLL. TCRdb keeps only in-frame clones here, not all; method: immunoSEQ multiplex PCR. The data contain nearly 15,000 clones, roughly 66% of them singletons. Material: PBMCs, obtained before ibrutinib treatment. These TCRs come from a human donor with chronic lymphocytic leukemia.

The chain carries TRBV6-1 and TRBJ2-7, with 8 bases that match TRBD1. Germline V gene sequence: CDR1 MNHNS, CDR2 SASEGT. The CDR3 sequence is 14 residues long. Unmatched junction bases numbered 2, after V lost 0 bases and J lost 4 bases. The CDR3 here is CASSEAYRGYEQYF. The CDR3 DNA reads as TGTGCCAGCAGTGAAGCCTACAGGGGGTACGAGCAGTACTTC.

CDR3 DNA: TGTGCCAGCAGCAAGGGACTAGCGGGGTACAATGAGCAGTTCTTC. Its translation: CASSKGLAGYNEQFF. The gene calls are TRBV11-2 and TRBJ2-1; 13 nucleotides line up with TRBD2. Losses at the gene ends were 5 bases for V and 4 bases for J; bases not matched to a gene: 2. Germline CDR1 is SGHAT and CDR2 is FQNNGV. The CDR3 runs 15 residues. Complete variable domain (other parts from reference TRBV11-2 and TRBJ2-1): EAGVAQSPRYKIIEKRQSVAFWCNPISGHATLYWYQQILGQGPKLLIQFQNNGVVDDSQLPKDRFSAERLKGVDSTLKIQPAKLEDSAVYLCASSKGLAGYNEQFFGPGTRLTVL.

The chain couples TRBV7-9 to TRBJ2-1; D not resolved. This CDR3 has 13 amino acids. The germline V gene encodes CDR1 SEHNR and CDR2 FQNEAQ (reference sequence). V was shortened by 5 bases and J by 6 bases, with 11 bases between the two germline ends. This CDR3 reads CASSAQNSNEQFF. The DNA for the CDR3 is TGTGCCAGCAGCGCCCAAAACAGCAATGAGCAGTTCTTC.

This chain joins TRBV27 and TRBJ1-6; TRBD1 aligns across 8 bases. The CDR3 is 21 residues long. J lost 3 bases, V lost 0 bases, and 16 bases had no gene match. Germline V lookup: CDR1 MNHEY, CDR2 SMNVEV (reference sequence). CDR3 bases: TGTGCCAGCAGTTTATCTCGTGGTTATTGGGACAGGATGTTCTATAATTCACCCCTCCACTTT. The encoded protein is CASSLSRGYWDRMFYNSPLHF.

The V and J genes are TRBV19 and TRBJ1-5, with TRBD1 as a possible D gene (6 bases). V was cut by 3 bases and J by 6 bases, with 15 bases left in between. The length of the CDR3 is 15 residues. The germline V gene has CDR1 LNHDA and CDR2 SQIVND (reference sequence). This CDR3 reads CASSMSQGSSQPQHF. The CDR3 DNA is TGTGCCAGTAGTATGAGTCAGGGGTCTTCTCAGCCCCAGCATTTT.

The chain carries TRBV10-2 and TRBJ1-4; no clear D. There are 15 residues in the CDR3. Germline loops: CDR1 WSHSY, CDR2 SAAADI. The V gene lost 3 bases and the J gene lost 0 bases, with 8 bases spanning the gap. Written as DNA, the CDR3 is TGCGCCAGCAGTGACCTTGGGTCAACTAATGAAAAACTGTTTTTT. It encodes CASSDLGSTNEKLFF.

The gene calls are TRBV18 and TRBJ1-5; 10 bases align to TRBD1. Germline-derived CDR1 and CDR2 are KGHSH and LQKENI. This CDR3 spans 16 amino acids. This chain's CDR3 is CAALTPRTGGNQPQHF. The CDR3 nucleotides are TGTGCAGCTCTCACTCCCCGGACAGGGGGAAATCAGCCCCAGCATTTT.

The chain has TRBV5-1 and TRBJ1-1; 10 bases are shared with TRBD1. The CDR3 covers 16 residues. From germline, CDR1 is SGHRS and CDR2 YFSETQ. J lost 0 bases, V lost 8 bases, and 10 bases had no gene match. The CDR3 DNA reads as TGCGCCAGTCGGAGGGACAGGGGAATTATGAACACTGAAGCTTTCTTT. Amino acids: CASRRDRGIMNTEAFF.

This CDR3 is CAISESPQGDTLTDTQYF. The CDR3 bases are TGTGCCATCAGTGAGTCCCCACAGGGTGACACACTGACAGATACGCAGTATTTT. The V gene is TRBV10-3, the J gene TRBJ2-3, with a tentative D call TRBD1 (6 bases). Germline V gene lookup returns CDR1 ENHRY and CDR2 SYGVKD. This CDR3 has 18 residues. V was pared by 0 bases and J by 3 bases, with 19 bases between.

This clone was observed a few times. This chain joins TRBV18 and TRBJ2-2; D gene ambiguous. Germline-derived CDR1 and CDR2 are KGHSH and LQKENI. V lost 3 bases to trimming and J lost 7 bases, with 12 bases between them. The CDR3 contains 14 residues. The CDR3 protein is CASSPIGLDGELFF. Written as DNA, the CDR3 is TGTGCCAGCTCACCCATTGGCCTCGACGGGGAGCTGTTTTTT.